This T cell receptor beta chain was identified in a study of spatial heterogeneity in lung cancer. This clonotype was picked up many times. Its specificity is unknown. General study results and limits: Ubiquitous expanded tumor TCRs appeared in blood more at resection than follow-up.

Trimming cost V 3 bases and J 4 bases, with 8 bases left between them. Germline assignment: CDR1 LNHDA and CDR2 SQIVND (reference sequence). CDR3 length: 13 amino acids. The time point was: sample taken at primary tumor resection. The study sequenced unsorted whole RNA from tumor, nontumor lung or frozen PBMC. All TCR cDNA molecules were individually tagged with a unique molecular identifier. MiXCR, run by TCRdb on the 5' RACE reads, gives a single entry per CDR3 protein. The sample holds 3,500 to 5,000 distinct CDR3 sequences, around 9.6% seen once. The sequence was obtained from a male donor with early-stage non-small cell lung cancer. The V gene is TRBV19, the J gene TRBJ2-3; TRBD1 or TRBD2 may be the D gene (5 bases each). Sequencing used PBMCs, obtained at surgery. The CDR3 nucleotides are TGTGCCAGTAGTATTGGGGGTCCAGATACGCAGTATTTT. Translating it yields CASSIGGPDTQYF.